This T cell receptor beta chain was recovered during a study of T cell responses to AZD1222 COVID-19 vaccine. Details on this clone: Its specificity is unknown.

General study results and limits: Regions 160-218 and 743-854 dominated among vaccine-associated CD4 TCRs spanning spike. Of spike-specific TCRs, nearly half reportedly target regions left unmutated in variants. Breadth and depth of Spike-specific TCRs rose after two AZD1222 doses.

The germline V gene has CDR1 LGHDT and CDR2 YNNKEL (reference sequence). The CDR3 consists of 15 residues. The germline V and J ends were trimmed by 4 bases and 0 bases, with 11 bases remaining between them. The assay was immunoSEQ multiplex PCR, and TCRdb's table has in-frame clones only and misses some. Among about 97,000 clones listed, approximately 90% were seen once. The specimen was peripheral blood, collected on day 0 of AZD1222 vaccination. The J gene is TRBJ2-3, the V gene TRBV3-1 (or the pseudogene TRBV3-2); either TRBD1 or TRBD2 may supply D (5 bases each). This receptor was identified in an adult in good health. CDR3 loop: CASSRSGDSTDTQYF. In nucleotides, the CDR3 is TGTGCCAGCAGCCGATCCGGGGACAGCACAGATACGCAGTATTTT.